This T cell receptor (beta chain) was captured in a study of blood T cell repertoires in COVID-19. Study-wide context: Sites in the United States, Italy and Spain provided acute and convalescent COVID-19 samples.

Unmatched junction bases numbered 7, after V lost 4 bases and J lost 4 bases. There are 15 residues in the CDR3. Looked up from germline, CDR1 is SGHNT and CDR2 is YENEEA. TCRdb's table, derived via immunoSEQ multiplex PCR, lists solely in-frame clones and lacks some. The table lists roughly 150,000 clones, approximately 88% of them singletons. This receptor was taken from a human donor in a cohort sampled during active COVID-19. Sequenced material: peripheral blood. V usage is TRBV11-3 and J usage is TRBJ2-3, with TRBD1 matching over 8 bases. The CDR3 DNA follows: TGTGCCAGCAGCTCCGGACAGGGTGGCCCAGATACGCAGTATTTT. Its protein is CASSSGQGGPDTQYF.